The rows below give T cell receptor beta chains drawn from one sample of a study of T-cell reconstitution after alpha-beta-depleted transplantation in children. TCRdb independently ran MiXCR on the PCR reads; one entry per CDR3 protein. The repertoire includes fewer than 550,000 distinct CDR3 sequences, about an eighth of them detected once, and 12% to 15% sits in the top ten. Sample: PBMCs, mostly from graft donor cells, taken 180 days after TCRalphabeta/CD19-depleted stem cell transplant. All receptors derive from a female patient aged 2-9 years who had a stem cell transplant for aplastic anemia, so the T cells may come from the graft donor. Both conserved end residues are part of each CDR3. Fields, in order: V gene, D gene, J gene, clone size, CDR3 protein, CDR3 DNA. The D gene is left open where the match is weak. Clone size is not always given. Where it is, it says once, few, many or a class for expanded clones.

v_gene: TRBV7-8; d_gene: .; j_gene: TRBJ1-1; abundance: many; CDR3aa: CASSLGHTGEAFF; CDR3nt: TGTGCCAGCAGCCTCGGACACACTGGGGAAGCTTTCTTT
v_gene: TRBV7-2; d_gene: TRBD2; j_gene: TRBJ2-5; abundance: few; CDR3aa: CASSNRLAGGYLETQYF; CDR3nt: TGTGCCAGCAGCAACAGACTAGCGGGAGGTTATTTAGAGACCCAGTACTTC
v_gene: TRBV7-2; d_gene: .; j_gene: TRBJ2-3; abundance: many; CDR3aa: CASSLKRASTDTQYF; CDR3nt: TGTGCCAGCAGCTTGAAGCGGGCGAGCACAGATACGCAGTATTTT
v_gene: TRBV14; d_gene: TRBD2; j_gene: TRBJ2-5; abundance: few; CDR3aa: CASRRLAGETQYF; CDR3nt: TGTGCCAGCCGACGACTAGCGGGCGAGACCCAGTACTTC
v_gene: TRBV29-1; d_gene: .; j_gene: TRBJ2-3; abundance: few; CDR3aa: CSVESGPTDTQYF; CDR3nt: TGCAGCGTTGAATCGGGTCCCACAGATACGCAGTATTTT
v_gene: TRBV12-3/TRBV12-4; d_gene: .; j_gene: TRBJ2-3; abundance: .; CDR3aa: CASSGSVPDTQYF; CDR3nt: TGTGCCAGCAGCGGGAGTGTCCCAGATACGCAGTATTTT
v_gene: TRBV12-3/TRBV12-4; d_gene: TRBD1; j_gene: TRBJ1-2; abundance: few; CDR3aa: CASSRGGEYGYTF; CDR3nt: TGTGCCAGCAGTAGAGGGGGCGAGTATGGCTACACCTTC
v_gene: TRBV20-1; d_gene: .; j_gene: TRBJ1-1; abundance: .; CDR3aa: CSSKARTEGTEAFF; CDR3nt: TGCAGTTCTAAAGCGAGGACCGAAGGCACTGAAGCTTTCTTT
v_gene: TRBV18; d_gene: .; j_gene: TRBJ2-7; abundance: .; CDR3aa: CASSLDGEQYF; CDR3nt: TGTGCCAGCTCATTGGATGGGGAGCAGTACTTC
v_gene: TRBV29-1; d_gene: .; j_gene: TRBJ2-1; abundance: few; CDR3aa: CSVRLGLARASTYNEQFF; CDR3nt: TGCAGCGTTAGGTTAGGACTGGCCAGGGCGTCTACCTACAATGAGCAGTTCTTC
v_gene: TRBV3-1; d_gene: TRBD1; j_gene: TRBJ2-5; abundance: few; CDR3aa: CASSSTGLLETQYF; CDR3nt: TGTGCCAGCAGCTCGACAGGGTTATTAGAGACCCAGTACTTC
v_gene: TRBV6-2/TRBV6-3; d_gene: .; j_gene: TRBJ1-6; abundance: few; CDR3aa: CASSYDRKNSPLHF; CDR3nt: TGTGCCAGCAGTTACGACAGGAAGAATTCACCCCTCCACTTT
v_gene: TRBV10-3; d_gene: .; j_gene: TRBJ1-6; abundance: .; CDR3aa: CAISGQNPSINSPLHF; CDR3nt: TGTGCCATCAGTGGACAGAACCCGTCAATTAATTCACCCCTCCACTTT
v_gene: TRBV29-1; d_gene: .; j_gene: TRBJ2-3; abundance: many; CDR3aa: CSGRGEGVTDTQYF; CDR3nt: TGCAGCGGGCGCGGTGAAGGAGTAACAGATACGCAGTATTTT
v_gene: TRBV7-9; d_gene: TRBD1; j_gene: TRBJ1-2; abundance: few; CDR3aa: CASTPSDRDGYTF; CDR3nt: TGTGCCAGCACCCCTAGCGACAGGGATGGCTACACCTTC
v_gene: TRBV24-1; d_gene: .; j_gene: TRBJ1-5; abundance: .; CDR3aa: CATSDWGDSNQPQHF; CDR3nt: TGTGCCACCAGTGATTGGGGAGATAGCAATCAGCCCCAGCATTTT
v_gene: TRBV29-1; d_gene: .; j_gene: TRBJ2-7; abundance: few; CDR3aa: CSVSGPRADEQYF; CDR3nt: TGCAGCGTTTCGGGACCCCGGGCGGACGAGCAGTACTTC
v_gene: TRBV20-1; d_gene: TRBD1; j_gene: TRBJ1-2; abundance: few; CDR3aa: CSAPRRGGGLNGYTF; CDR3nt: TGCAGTGCTCCCCGGCGAGGGGGCGGGTTGAATGGCTACACCTTC
v_gene: TRBV7-2; d_gene: .; j_gene: TRBJ2-7; abundance: .; CDR3aa: CASSAPGLDYEQYF; CDR3nt: TGTGCCAGCAGCGCCCCCGGACTCGACTACGAGCAGTACTTC
v_gene: TRBV7-2; d_gene: TRBD1; j_gene: TRBJ1-1; abundance: .; CDR3aa: CASSIVGQLNTEAFF; CDR3nt: TGTGCCAGCAGCATAGTGGGACAGTTGAACACTGAAGCTTTCTTT
v_gene: TRBV9; d_gene: TRBD2; j_gene: TRBJ2-1; abundance: .; CDR3aa: CASSPMGGGGEQFF; CDR3nt: TGTGCCAGCAGCCCAATGGGTGGGGGGGGTGAGCAGTTCTTC
v_gene: TRBV11-2; d_gene: .; j_gene: TRBJ1-1; abundance: many; CDR3aa: CASSLQGGTEAFF; CDR3nt: TGTGCCAGCAGCCTACAAGGGGGCACTGAAGCTTTCTTT
v_gene: TRBV12-3/TRBV12-4; d_gene: .; j_gene: TRBJ1-1; abundance: .; CDR3aa: CASRFLGPEAFF; CDR3nt: TGTGCCAGCAGGTTTCTAGGGCCTGAAGCTTTCTTT
v_gene: TRBV6-5; d_gene: TRBD1; j_gene: TRBJ1-5; abundance: few; CDR3aa: CASSTGQNQPQHF; CDR3nt: TGTGCCAGCAGTACGGGACAGAATCAGCCCCAGCATTTT
v_gene: TRBV28; d_gene: TRBD2; j_gene: TRBJ2-1; abundance: few; CDR3aa: CASSFLLAGGTPAEQFF; CDR3nt: TGTGCCAGCAGTTTTCTCCTAGCGGGAGGCACCCCCGCCGAGCAGTTCTTC
v_gene: TRBV5-6; d_gene: .; j_gene: TRBJ2-5; abundance: few; CDR3aa: CASSRHGETQYF; CDR3nt: TGTGCCAGCAGCCGGCACGGTGAGACCCAGTACTTC
v_gene: TRBV6-5; d_gene: TRBD1; j_gene: TRBJ1-3; abundance: .; CDR3aa: CASSSLFHGQGAGNTIYF; CDR3nt: TGTGCCAGCAGTTCACTCTTCCACGGACAGGGAGCCGGAAACACCATATATTTT
v_gene: TRBV7-6; d_gene: TRBD2; j_gene: TRBJ2-7; abundance: .; CDR3aa: CASSRRPGLADYEQYF; CDR3nt: TGTGCCAGCAGCCGCCGACCCGGACTAGCGGACTACGAGCAGTACTTC
v_gene: TRBV20-1; d_gene: .; j_gene: TRBJ2-1; abundance: .; CDR3aa: CSARVHRQADQFF; CDR3nt: TGCAGTGCTAGAGTGCACCGCCAGGCGGATCAGTTCTTC
v_gene: TRBV18; d_gene: .; j_gene: TRBJ2-7; abundance: .; CDR3aa: CASSLSLGGEQYF; CDR3nt: TGTGCCAGCTCACTCTCCCTAGGAGGAGAGCAGTACTTC
v_gene: TRBV3-1; d_gene: .; j_gene: TRBJ2-1; abundance: few; CDR3aa: CASSQNRDEQFF; CDR3nt: TGTGCCAGCAGCCAAAATCGGGATGAGCAGTTCTTC
v_gene: TRBV7-2; d_gene: TRBD2; j_gene: TRBJ2-7; abundance: .; CDR3aa: CASTGTSFYEQYF; CDR3nt: TGTGCCAGCACCGGGACTAGTTTCTACGAGCAGTACTTC
v_gene: TRBV7-9; d_gene: .; j_gene: TRBJ2-4; abundance: .; CDR3aa: CASRPLGFASANIQYF; CDR3nt: TGTGCCAGCAGACCGCTTGGCTTTGCTAGCGCAAACATTCAGTACTTC
v_gene: TRBV9; d_gene: .; j_gene: TRBJ2-3; abundance: .; CDR3aa: CASSVTITDTQYF; CDR3nt: TGTGCCAGCAGCGTAACGATCACAGATACGCAGTATTTT
v_gene: TRBV7-8; d_gene: TRBD2; j_gene: TRBJ2-5; abundance: few; CDR3aa: CASSLAGGVRETQYF; CDR3nt: TGTGCCAGCAGCTTAGCGGGAGGGGTTCGCGAGACCCAGTACTTC
v_gene: TRBV20-1; d_gene: TRBD2; j_gene: TRBJ2-3; abundance: .; CDR3aa: CSARKRREGLTDTQYF; CDR3nt: TGCAGTGCTAGGAAACGGCGGGAGGGCCTGACAGATACGCAGTATTTT
v_gene: TRBV28; d_gene: TRBD2; j_gene: TRBJ2-3; abundance: many; CDR3aa: CAIAGNTDTQYF; CDR3nt: TGTGCCATAGCGGGAAACACAGATACGCAGTATTTT
v_gene: TRBV18; d_gene: .; j_gene: TRBJ2-5; abundance: few; CDR3aa: CASSPQPFGETQYF; CDR3nt: TGTGCCAGCTCACCGCAACCGTTCGGGGAGACCCAGTACTTC
v_gene: TRBV9; d_gene: .; j_gene: TRBJ2-1; abundance: few; CDR3aa: CASSVEPTDNEQFF; CDR3nt: TGTGCCAGCAGCGTAGAACCGACGGACAATGAGCAGTTCTTC
v_gene: TRBV5-4; d_gene: TRBD2; j_gene: TRBJ2-5; abundance: many; CDR3aa: CASSLGVAGGQETQYF; CDR3nt: TGTGCCAGCAGCTTGGGTGTAGCGGGGGGTCAAGAGACCCAGTACTTC